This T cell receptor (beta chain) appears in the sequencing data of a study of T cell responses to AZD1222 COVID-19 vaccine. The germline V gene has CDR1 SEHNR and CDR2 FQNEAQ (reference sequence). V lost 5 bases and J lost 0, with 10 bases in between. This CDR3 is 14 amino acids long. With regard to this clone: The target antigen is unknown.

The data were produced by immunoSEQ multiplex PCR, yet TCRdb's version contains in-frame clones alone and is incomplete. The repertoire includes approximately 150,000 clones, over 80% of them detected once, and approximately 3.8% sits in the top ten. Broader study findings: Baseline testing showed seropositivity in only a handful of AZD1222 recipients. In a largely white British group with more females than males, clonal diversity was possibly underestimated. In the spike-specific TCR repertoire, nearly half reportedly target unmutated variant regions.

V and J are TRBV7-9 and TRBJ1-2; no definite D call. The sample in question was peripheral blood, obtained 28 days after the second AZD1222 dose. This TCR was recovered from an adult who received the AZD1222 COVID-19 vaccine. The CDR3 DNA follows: TGTGCCAGCAGCCTTGCGATCGCTAACTATGGCTACACCTTC. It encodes CASSLAIANYGYTF.